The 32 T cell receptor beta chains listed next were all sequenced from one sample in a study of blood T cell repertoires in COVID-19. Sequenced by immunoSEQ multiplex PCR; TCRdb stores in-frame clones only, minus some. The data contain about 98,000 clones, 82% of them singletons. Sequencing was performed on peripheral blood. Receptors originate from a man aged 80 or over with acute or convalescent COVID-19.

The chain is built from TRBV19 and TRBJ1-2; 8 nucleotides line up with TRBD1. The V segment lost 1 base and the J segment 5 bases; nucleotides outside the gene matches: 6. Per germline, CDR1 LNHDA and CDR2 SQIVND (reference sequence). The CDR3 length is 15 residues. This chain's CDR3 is CASSIVSGQGYGYTF. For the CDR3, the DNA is TGTGCCAGTAGTATAGTGTCTGGACAGGGTTATGGCTACACCTTC. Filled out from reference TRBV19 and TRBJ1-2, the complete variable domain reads DGGITQSPKYLFRKEGQNVTLSCEQNLNHDAMYWYRQDPGQGLRLIYYSQIVNDFQKGDIAEGYSVSREKKESFPLTVTSAQKNPTAFYLCASSIVSGQGYGYTFGSGTRLTVV.

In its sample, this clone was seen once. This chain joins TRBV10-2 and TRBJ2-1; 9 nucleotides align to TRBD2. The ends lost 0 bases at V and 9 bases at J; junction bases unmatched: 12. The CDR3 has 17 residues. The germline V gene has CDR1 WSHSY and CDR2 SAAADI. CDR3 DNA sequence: TGCGCCAGCAGTGAGTCTACTAGCGGGCTATTCTGGGGTGAGCAGTTCTTC. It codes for CASSESTSGLFWGEQFF.

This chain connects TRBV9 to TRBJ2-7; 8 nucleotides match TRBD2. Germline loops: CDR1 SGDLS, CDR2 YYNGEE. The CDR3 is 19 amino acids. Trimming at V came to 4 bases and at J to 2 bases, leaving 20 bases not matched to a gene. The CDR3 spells CASSPSGGPGLQIPYEQYF. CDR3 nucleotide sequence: TGTGCCAGCAGCCCCTCGGGAGGGCCGGGACTCCAGATTCCCTACGAGCAGTACTTC.

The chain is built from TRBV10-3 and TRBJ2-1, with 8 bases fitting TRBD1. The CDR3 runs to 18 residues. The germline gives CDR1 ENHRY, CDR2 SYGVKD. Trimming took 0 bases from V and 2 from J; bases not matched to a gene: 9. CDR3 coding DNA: TGTGCCATCAGTGAGTCTTCGTTTGGACAGGGAGCCTACAATGAGCAGTTCTTC. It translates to CAISESSFGQGAYNEQFF.

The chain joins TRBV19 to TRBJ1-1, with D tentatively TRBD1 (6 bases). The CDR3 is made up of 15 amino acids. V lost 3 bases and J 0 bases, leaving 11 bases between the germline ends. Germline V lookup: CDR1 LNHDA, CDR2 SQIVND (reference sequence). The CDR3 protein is CASSMGRGLNTEAFF. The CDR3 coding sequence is TGTGCCAGTAGTATGGGCAGGGGCTTGAACACTGAAGCTTTCTTT.

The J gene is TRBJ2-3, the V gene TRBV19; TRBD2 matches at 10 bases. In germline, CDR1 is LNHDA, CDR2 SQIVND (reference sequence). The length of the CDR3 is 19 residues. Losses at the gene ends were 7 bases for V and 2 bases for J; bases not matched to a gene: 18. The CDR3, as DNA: TGTGCCAGTAATTACCCCTCTAGCGGGAGAGGTTTATCCACAGATACGCAGTATTTT. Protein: CASNYPSSGRGLSTDTQYF.

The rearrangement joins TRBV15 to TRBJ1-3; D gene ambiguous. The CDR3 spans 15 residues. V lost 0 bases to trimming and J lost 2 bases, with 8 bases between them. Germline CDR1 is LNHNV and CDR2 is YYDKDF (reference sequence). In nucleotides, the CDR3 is TGTGCCACCAGCAGAGATAAACTGACTGGAAACACCATATATTTT. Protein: CATSRDKLTGNTIYF.

The CDR3 spells CASSHRGLGTEAFF. DNA for the CDR3: TGTGCCAGCAGCCATCGAGGTTTGGGCACTGAAGCTTTCTTT. This sequence joins TRBV14 and TRBJ1-1; unclear D gene. Trimming took off 3 bases at V and 4 bases at J, with 12 bases between the two ends. The CDR3 extends over 14 amino acids. In germline, CDR1 is SGHDN, CDR2 FVKESK.

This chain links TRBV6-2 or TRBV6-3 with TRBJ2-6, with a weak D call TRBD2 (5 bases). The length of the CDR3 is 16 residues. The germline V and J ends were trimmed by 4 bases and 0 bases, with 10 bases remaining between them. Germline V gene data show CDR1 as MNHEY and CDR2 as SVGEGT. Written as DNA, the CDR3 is TGTGCCAGCAGTTTCTGGGAGAGCTCTGGGGCCAACGTCCTGACTTTC. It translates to CASSFWESSGANVLTF.

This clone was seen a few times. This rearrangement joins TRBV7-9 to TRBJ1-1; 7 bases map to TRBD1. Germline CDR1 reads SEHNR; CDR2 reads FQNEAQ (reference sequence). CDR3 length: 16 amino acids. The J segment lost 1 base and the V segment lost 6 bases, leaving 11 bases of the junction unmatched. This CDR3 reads CASRAQGQAGNTEAFF. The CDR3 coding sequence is TGTGCCAGCAGGGCTCAAGGACAGGCGGGGAACACTGAAGCTTTCTTT. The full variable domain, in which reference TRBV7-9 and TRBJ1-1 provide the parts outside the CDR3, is DTGVSQNPRHKITKRGQNVTFRCDPISEHNRLYWYRQTLGQGPEFLTYFQNEAQLEKSRLLSDRFSAERPKGSFSTLEIQRTEQGDSAMYLCASRAQGQAGNTEAFFGQGTRLTVV.

CDR3 in amino acids: CASSVAGQGPYEQYF. The CDR3 bases are TGTGCCAGCAGCGTAGCTGGGCAGGGTCCCTACGAGCAGTACTTC. The chain links TRBV9 to TRBJ2-7; TRBD1 is a possible D gene (5 bases). The germline CDR1 and CDR2 sequences are SGDLS and YYNGEE. The V end was cut by 0 bases, the J end by 2 bases, with 12 bases between. This CDR3 has 15 amino acids.

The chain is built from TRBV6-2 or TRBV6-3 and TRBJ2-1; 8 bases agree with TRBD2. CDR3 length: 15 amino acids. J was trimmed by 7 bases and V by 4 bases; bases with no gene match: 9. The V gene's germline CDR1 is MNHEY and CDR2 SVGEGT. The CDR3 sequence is CASSSSGRRQNEQFF. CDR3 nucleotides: TGTGCCAGCAGTTCAAGCGGGAGAAGGCAAAATGAGCAGTTCTTC.

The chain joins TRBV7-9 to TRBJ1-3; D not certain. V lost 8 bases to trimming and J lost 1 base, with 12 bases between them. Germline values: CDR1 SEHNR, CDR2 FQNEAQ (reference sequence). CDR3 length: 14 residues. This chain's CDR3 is CASDEGFSGNTIYF. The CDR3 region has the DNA TGTGCCAGCGATGAGGGATTTTCTGGAAACACCATATATTTT.

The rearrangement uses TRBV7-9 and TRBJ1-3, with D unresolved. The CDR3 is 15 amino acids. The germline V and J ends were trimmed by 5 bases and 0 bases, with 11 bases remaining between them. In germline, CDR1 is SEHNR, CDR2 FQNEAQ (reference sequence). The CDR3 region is CASSPSGFSGNTIYF. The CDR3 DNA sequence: TGTGCCAGCAGCCCGTCAGGCTTCTCTGGAAACACCATATATTTT.

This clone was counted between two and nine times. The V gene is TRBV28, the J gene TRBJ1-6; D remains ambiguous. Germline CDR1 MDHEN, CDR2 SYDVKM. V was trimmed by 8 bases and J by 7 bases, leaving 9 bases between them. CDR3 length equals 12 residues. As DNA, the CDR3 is TGTGCCAGCCTAAACTTAAATTCACCCCTCCACTTT. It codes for CASLNLNSPLHF.

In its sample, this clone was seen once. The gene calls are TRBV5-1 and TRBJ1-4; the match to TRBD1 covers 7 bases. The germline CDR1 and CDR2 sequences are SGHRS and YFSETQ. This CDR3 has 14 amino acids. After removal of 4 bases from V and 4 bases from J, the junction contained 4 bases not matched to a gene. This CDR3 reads CASSTGQFNEKLFF. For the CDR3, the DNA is TGCGCCAGCAGCACGGGACAGTTTAATGAAAAACTGTTTTTT.

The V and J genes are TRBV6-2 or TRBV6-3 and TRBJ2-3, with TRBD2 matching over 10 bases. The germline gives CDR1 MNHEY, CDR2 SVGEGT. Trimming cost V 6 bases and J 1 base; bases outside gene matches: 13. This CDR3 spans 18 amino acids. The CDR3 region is CASSPTSGAVSGTDTQYF. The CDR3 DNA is TGTGCCAGCAGCCCTACTAGCGGGGCGGTCTCAGGCACAGATACGCAGTATTTT.

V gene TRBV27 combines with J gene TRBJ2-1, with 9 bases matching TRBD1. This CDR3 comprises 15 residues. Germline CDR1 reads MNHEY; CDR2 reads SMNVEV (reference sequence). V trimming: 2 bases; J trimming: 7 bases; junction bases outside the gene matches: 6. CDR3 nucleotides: TGTGCCAGCAGTTTACCCGGGACAGGGATGAATGAGCAGTTCTTC. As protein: CASSLPGTGMNEQFF.

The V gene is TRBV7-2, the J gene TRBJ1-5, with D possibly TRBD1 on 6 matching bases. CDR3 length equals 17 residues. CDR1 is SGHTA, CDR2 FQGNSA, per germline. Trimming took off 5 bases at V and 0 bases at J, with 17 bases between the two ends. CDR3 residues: CASSPGGGGDSNQPQHF. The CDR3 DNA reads TGTGCCAGCAGCCCCGGGGGCGGGGGGGATAGCAATCAGCCCCAGCATTTT.

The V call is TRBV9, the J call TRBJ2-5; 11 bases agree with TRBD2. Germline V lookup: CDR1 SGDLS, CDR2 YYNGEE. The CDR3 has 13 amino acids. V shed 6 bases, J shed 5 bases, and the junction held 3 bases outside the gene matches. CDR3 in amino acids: CASKTSGVETQYF. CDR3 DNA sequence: TGTGCCAGCAAGACTAGCGGGGTGGAGACCCAGTACTTC. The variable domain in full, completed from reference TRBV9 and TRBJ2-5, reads DSGVTQTPKHLITATGQRVTLRCSPRSGDLSVYWYQQSLDQGLQFLIQYYNGEERAKGNILERFSAQQFPDLHSELNLSSLELGDSALYFCASKTSGVETQYFGPGTRLLVL.

This CDR3 is CASSLRGGLNYGYTF. CDR3 DNA sequence: TGTGCCAGCAGCTTAAGGGGGGGGCTCAACTATGGCTACACCTTC. The V call is TRBV5-4, the J call TRBJ1-2; TRBD1 is a possible D gene (6 bases). This CDR3 spans 15 amino acids. The V gene lost 2 bases and the J gene lost 2 bases, with 13 bases spanning the gap. CDR1 is SGHNT, CDR2 YYREEE, per germline (reference sequence).

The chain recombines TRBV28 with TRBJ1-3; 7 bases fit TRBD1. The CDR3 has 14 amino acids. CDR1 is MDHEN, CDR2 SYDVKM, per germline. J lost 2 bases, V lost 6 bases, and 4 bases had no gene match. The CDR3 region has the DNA TGTGCCAGCAGCGCGACAGGGACTGGAAACACCATATATTTT. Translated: CASSATGTGNTIYF.

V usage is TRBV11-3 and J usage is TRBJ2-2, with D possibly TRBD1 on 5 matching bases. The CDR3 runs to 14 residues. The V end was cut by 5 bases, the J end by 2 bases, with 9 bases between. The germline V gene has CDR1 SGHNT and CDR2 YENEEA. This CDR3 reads CASSGQGNTGELFF. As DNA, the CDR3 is TGTGCCAGCAGCGGGCAGGGAAACACCGGGGAGCTGTTTTTT.

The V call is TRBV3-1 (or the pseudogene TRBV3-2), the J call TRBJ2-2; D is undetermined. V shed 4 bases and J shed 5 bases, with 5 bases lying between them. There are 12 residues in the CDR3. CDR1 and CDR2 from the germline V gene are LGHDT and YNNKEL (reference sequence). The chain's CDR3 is CASSPSTGELFF. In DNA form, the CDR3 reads TGTGCCAGCAGCCCATCAACCGGGGAGCTGTTTTTT.

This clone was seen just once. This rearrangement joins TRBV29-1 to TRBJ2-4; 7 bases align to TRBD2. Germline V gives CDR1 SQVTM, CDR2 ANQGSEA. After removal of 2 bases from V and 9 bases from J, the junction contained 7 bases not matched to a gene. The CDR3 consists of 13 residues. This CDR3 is CSVESREGSIQYF. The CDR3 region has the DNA TGCAGCGTTGAATCCAGGGAGGGGAGCATTCAGTACTTC.

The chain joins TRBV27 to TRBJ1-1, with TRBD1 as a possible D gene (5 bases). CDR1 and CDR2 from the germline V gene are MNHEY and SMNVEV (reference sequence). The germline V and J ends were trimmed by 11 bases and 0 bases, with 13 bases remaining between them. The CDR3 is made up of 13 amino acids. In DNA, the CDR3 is TGTGCCTCCTCGGGGGGGTTGAACACTGAAGCTTTCTTT. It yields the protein CASSGGLNTEAFF.

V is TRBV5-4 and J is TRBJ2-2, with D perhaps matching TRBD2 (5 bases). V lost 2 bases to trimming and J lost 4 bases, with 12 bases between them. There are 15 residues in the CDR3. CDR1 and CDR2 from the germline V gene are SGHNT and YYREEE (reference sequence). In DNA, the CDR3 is TGTGCCAGCAGCTTCCTCCGGGATGCCACCGGGGAGCTGTTTTTT. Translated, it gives CASSFLRDATGELFF.

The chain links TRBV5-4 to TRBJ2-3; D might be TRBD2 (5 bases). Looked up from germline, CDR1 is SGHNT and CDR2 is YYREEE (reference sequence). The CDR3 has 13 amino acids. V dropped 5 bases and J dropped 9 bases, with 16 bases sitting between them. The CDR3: CASSQTNTDTQYF. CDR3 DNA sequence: TGTGCCAGCAGTCAGACTAATACGGACACGCAGTATTTT.

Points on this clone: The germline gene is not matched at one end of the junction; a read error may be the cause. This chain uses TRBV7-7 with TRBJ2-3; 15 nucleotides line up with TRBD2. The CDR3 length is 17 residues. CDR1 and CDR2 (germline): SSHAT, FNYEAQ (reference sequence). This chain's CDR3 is CASSPWTSGRATDTQYF. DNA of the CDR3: TGTGCTAGCAGCCCGTGGACTAGCGGGAGGGCCACAGATACGCAGTATTTT.

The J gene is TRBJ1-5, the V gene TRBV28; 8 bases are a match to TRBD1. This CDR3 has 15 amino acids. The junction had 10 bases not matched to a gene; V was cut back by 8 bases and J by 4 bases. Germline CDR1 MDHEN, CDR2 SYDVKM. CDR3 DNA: TGTGCCAGCGTATTTCAGGGGGCCCGGAATCAGCCCCAGCATTTT. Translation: CASVFQGARNQPQHF. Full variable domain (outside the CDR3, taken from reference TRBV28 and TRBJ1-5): DVKVTQSSRYLVKRTGEKVFLECVQDMDHENMFWYRQDPGLGLRLIYFSYDVKMKEKGDIPEGYSVSREKKERFSLILESASTNQTSMYLCASVFQGARNQPQHFGDGTRLSIL.

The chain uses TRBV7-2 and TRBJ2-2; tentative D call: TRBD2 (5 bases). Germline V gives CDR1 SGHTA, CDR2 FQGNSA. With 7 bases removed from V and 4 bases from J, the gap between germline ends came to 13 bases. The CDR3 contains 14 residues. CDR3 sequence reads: CASTVGSFTGELFF. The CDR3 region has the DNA TGTGCCAGCACCGTAGGGAGTTTCACCGGGGAGCTGTTTTTT.

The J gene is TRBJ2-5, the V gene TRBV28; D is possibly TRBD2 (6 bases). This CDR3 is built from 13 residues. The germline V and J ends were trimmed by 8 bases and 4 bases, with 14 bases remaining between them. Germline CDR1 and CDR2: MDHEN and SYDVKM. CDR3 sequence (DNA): TGTGCCAGCGGAGGGTCCAACCCAGAGACCCAGTACTTC. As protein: CASGGSNPETQYF.